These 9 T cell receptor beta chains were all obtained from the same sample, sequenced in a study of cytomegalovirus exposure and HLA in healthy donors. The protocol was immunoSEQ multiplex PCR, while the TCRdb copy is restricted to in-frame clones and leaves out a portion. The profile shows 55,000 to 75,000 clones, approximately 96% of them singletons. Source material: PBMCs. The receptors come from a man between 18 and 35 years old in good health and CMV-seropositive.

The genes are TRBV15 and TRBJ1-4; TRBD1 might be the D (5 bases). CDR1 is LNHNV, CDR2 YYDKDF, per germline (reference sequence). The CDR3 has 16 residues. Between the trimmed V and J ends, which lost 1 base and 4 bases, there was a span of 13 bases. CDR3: CATSRATGWDNEKLFF. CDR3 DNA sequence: TGTGCCACCAGCAGAGCAACAGGTTGGGATAATGAAAAACTGTTTTTT.

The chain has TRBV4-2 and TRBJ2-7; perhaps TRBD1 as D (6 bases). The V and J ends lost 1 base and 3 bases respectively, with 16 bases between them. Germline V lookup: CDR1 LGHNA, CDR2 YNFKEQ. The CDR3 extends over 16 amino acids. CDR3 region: CASSQGGRDTFYEQYF. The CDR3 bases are TGTGCCAGCAGCCAAGGAGGCCGGGACACGTTCTACGAGCAGTACTTC.

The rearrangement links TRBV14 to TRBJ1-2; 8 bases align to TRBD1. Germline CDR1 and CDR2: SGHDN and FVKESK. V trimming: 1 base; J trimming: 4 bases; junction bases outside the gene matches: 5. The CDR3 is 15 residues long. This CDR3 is CASSQARTGFYGYTF. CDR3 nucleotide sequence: TGTGCCAGCAGCCAAGCCAGGACAGGGTTCTATGGCTACACCTTC.

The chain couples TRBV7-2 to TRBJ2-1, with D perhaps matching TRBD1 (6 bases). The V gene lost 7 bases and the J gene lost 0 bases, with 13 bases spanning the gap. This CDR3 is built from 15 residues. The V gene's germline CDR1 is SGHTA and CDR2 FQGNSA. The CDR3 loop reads CASMGARNSYNEQFF. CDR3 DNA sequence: TGTGCCAGCATGGGGGCTAGGAACTCCTACAATGAGCAGTTCTTC.

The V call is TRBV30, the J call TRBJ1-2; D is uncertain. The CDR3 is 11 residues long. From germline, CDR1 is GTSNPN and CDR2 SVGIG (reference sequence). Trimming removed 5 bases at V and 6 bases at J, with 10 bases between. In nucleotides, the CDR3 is TGTGCCTGGGGCCCCCTGGATGGCTACACCTTC. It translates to CAWGPLDGYTF.

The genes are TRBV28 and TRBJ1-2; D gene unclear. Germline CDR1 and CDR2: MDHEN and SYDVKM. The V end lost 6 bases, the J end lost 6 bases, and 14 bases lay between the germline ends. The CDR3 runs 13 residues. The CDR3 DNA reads TGTGCCAGCAGCCTAGACCGGGTAGATGGCTACACCTTC. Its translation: CASSLDRVDGYTF.

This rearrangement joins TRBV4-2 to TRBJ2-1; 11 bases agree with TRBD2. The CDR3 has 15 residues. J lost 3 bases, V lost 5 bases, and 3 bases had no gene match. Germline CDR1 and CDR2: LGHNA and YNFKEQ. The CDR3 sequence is CASSYLAGGYNEQFF. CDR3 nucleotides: TGTGCCAGCAGCTACCTAGCGGGGGGCTACAATGAGCAGTTCTTC.

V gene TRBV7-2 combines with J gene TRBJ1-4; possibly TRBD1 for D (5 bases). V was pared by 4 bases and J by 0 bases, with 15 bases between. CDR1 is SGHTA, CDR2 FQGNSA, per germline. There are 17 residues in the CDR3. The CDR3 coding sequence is TGTGCCAGCAGCTGGCAGACAGTTCCCGCAACTAATGAAAAACTGTTTTTT. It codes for CASSWQTVPATNEKLFF.

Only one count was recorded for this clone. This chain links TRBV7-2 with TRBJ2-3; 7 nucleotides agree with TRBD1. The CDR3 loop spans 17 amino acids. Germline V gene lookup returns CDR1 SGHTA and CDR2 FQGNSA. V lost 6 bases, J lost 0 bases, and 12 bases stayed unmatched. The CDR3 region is CASSLSVAGGSTDTQYF. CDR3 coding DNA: TGTGCCAGCAGTCTTAGCGTGGCAGGGGGTAGCACAGATACGCAGTATTTT.